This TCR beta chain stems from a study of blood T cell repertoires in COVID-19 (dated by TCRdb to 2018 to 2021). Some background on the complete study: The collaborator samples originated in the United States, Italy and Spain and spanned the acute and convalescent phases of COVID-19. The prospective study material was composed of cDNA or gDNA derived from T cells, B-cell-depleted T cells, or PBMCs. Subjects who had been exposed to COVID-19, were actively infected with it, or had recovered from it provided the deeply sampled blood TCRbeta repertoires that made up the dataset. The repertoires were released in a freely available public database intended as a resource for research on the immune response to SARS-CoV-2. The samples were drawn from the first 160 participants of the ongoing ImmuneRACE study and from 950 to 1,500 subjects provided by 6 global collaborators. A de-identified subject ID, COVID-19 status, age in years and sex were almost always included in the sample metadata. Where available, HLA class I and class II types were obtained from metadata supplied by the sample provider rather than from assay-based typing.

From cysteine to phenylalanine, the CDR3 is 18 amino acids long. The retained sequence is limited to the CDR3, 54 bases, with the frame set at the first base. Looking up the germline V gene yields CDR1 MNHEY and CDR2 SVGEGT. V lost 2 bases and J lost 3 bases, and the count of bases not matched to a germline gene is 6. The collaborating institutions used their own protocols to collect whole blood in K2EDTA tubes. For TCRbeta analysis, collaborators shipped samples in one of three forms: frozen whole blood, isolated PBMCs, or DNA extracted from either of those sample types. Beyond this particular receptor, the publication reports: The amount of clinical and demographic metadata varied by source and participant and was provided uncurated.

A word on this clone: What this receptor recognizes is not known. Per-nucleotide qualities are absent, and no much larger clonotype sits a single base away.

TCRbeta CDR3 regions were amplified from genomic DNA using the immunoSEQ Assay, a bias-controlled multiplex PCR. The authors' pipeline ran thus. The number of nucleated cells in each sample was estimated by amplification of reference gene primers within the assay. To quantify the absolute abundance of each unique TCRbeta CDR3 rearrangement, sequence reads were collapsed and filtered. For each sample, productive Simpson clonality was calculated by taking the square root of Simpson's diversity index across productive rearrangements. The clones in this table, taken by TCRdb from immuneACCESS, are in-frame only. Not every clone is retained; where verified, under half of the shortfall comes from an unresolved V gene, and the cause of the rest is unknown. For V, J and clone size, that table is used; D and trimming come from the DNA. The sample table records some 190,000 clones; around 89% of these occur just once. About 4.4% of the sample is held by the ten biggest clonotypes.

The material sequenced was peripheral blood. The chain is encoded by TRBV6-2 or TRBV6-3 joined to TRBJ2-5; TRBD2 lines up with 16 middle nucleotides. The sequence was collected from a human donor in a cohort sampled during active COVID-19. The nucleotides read TGTGCCAGCAGTTACCTAGGGACTAGCGGGAGGGGAGAAGAGACCCAGTACTTC. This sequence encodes CASSYLGTSGRGEETQYF.